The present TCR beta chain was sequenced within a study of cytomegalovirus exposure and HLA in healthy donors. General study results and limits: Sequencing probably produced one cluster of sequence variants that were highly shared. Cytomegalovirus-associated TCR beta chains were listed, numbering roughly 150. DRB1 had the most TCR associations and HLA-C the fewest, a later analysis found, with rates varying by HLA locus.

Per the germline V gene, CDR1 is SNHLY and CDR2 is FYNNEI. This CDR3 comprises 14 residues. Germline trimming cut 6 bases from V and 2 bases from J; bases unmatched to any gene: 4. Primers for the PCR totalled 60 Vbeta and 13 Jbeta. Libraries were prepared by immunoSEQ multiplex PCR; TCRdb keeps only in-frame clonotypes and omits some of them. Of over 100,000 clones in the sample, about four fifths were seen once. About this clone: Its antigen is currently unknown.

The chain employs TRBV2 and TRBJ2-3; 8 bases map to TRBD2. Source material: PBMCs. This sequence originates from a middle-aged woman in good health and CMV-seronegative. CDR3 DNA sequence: TGTGCCAGCAGCTTAGCGGGGACCACAGATACGCAGTATTTT. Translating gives CASSLAGTTDTQYF.